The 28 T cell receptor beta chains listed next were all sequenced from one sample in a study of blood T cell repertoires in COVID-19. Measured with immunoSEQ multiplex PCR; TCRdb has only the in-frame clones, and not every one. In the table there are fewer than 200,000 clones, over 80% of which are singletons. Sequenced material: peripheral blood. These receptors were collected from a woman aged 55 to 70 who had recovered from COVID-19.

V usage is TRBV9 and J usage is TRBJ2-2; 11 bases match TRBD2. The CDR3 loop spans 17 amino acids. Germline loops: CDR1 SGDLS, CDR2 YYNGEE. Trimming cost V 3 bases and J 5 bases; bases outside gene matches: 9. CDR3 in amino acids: CASSDMILAGATGELFF. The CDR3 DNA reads TGTGCCAGCAGCGACATGATACTAGCGGGGGCGACCGGGGAGCTGTTTTTT.

The CDR3 here is CASSYGQAAQETQYF. CDR3 DNA: TGCGCCAGCAGCTACGGACAGGCTGCCCAAGAGACCCAGTACTTC. V is TRBV5-1 and J is TRBJ2-5, with TRBD1 matching 7 bases. The trim removed 3 bases at V and 1 base at J, leaving 6 bases unmatched. The CDR3 is made up of 15 amino acids. Germline-derived CDR1 and CDR2 are SGHRS and YFSETQ. The variable domain in full, with the rest retrieved from reference TRBV5-1 and TRBJ2-5, is KAGVTQTPRYLIKTRGQQVTLSCSPISGHRSVSWYQQTPGQGLQFLFEYFSETQRNKGNFPGRFSGRQFSNSRSEMNVSTLELGDSALYLCASSYGQAAQETQYFGPGTRLLVL.

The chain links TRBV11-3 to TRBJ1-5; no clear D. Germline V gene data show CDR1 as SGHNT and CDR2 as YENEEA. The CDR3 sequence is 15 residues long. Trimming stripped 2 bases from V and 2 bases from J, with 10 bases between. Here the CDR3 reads CASSLRVRGNQPQHF. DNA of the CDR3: TGTGCCAGCAGCTTAAGAGTCCGGGGCAATCAGCCCCAGCATTTT.

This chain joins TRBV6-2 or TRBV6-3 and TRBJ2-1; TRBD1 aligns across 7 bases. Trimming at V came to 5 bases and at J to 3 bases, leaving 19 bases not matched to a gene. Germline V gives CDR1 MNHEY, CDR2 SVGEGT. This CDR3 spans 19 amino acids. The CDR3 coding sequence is TGTGCCAGCAGTCCCGGGACAGCGCTGACCGAAACACACTACAATGAGCAGTTCTTC. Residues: CASSPGTALTETHYNEQFF.

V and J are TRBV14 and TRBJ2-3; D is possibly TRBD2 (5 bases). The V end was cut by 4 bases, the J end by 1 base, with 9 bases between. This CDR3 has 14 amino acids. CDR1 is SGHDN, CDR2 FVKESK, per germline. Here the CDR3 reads CASSLSSGTDTQYF. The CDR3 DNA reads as TGTGCCAGCAGCCTGAGTAGCGGCACAGATACGCAGTATTTT.

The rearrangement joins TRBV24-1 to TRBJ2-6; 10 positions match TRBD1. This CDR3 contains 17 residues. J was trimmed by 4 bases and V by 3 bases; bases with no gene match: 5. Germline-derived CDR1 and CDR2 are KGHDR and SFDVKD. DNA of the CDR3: TGTGCCACCAGTGATGGGACAGGGGCGGTCGGGGCCAACGTCCTGACTTTC. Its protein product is CATSDGTGAVGANVLTF.

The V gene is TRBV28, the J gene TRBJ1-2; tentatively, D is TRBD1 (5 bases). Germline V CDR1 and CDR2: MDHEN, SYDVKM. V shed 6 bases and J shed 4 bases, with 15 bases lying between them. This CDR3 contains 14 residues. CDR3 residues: CASSGDSLAYGYTF. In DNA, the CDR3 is TGTGCCAGCAGCGGGGACTCCCTGGCCTATGGCTACACCTTC.

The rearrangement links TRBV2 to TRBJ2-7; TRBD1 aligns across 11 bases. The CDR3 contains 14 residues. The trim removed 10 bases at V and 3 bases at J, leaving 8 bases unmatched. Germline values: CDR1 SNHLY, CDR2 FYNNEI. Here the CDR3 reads CATLTGTGGYEQYF. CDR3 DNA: TGTGCCACCTTAACCGGGACAGGGGGCTACGAGCAGTACTTC.

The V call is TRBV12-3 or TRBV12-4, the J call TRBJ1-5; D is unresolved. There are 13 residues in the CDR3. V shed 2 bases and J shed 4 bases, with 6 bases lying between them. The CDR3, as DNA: TGTGCCAGCAGTTTACGAGTTAATCAGCCCCAGCATTTT. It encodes CASSLRVNQPQHF.

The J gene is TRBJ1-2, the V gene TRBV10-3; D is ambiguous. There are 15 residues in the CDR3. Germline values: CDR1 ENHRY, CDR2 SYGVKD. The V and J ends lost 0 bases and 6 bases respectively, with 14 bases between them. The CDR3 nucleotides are TGTGCCATCAGTGAGTCATTTGCGGTCCGGGATGGCTACACCTTC. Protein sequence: CAISESFAVRDGYTF.

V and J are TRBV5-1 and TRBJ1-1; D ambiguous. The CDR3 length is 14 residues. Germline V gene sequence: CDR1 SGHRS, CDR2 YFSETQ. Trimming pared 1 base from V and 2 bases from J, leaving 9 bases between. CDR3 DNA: TGCGCCAGCAGCTTGTCTATAGTCAACACTGAAGCTTTCTTT. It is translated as CASSLSIVNTEAFF.

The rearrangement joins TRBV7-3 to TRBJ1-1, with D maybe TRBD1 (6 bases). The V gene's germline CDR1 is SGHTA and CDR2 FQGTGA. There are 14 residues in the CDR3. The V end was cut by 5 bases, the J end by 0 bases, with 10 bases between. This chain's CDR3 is CASSGQLLNTEAFF. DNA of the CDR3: TGTGCCAGCAGCGGACAGCTACTGAACACTGAAGCTTTCTTT.

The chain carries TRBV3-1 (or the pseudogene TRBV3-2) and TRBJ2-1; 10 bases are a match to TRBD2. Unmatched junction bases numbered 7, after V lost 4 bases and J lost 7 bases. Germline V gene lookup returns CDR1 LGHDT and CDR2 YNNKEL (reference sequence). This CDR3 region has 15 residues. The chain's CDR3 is CASSLQAGGPNEQFF. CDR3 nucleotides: TGTGCCAGCAGCCTCCAAGCGGGGGGGCCGAATGAGCAGTTCTTC.

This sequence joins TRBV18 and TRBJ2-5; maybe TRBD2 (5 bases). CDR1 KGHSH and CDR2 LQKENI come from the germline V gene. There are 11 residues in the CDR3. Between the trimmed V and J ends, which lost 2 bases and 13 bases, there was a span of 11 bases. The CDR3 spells CASSPKRAAYF. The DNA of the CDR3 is TGTGCCAGCTCACCAAAGAGAGCGGCGTACTTC. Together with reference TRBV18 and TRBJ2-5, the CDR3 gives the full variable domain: NAGVMQNPRHLVRRRGQEARLRCSPMKGHSHVYWYRQLPEEGLKFMVYLQKENIIDESGMPKERFSAEFPKEGPSILRIQQVVRGDSAAYFCASSPKRAAYFGPGTRLLVL.

The CDR3 DNA sequence: TGTGCCTGGAGTCCGACGGGGGTCTACACTGAAGCTTTCTTT. This codes for CAWSPTGVYTEAFF. This chain joins TRBV30 and TRBJ1-1; TRBD1 might be the D (5 bases). Trimming stripped 2 bases from V and 3 bases from J, with 13 bases between. Germline lookup yields CDR1 GTSNPN and CDR2 SVGIG (reference sequence). The CDR3 loop spans 14 amino acids. The full variable domain, its missing parts supplied by reference TRBV30 and TRBJ1-1, is SQTIHQWPATLVQPVGSPLSLECTVEGTSNPNLYWYRQAAGRGLQLLFYSVGIGQISSEVPQNLSASRPQDRQFILSSKKLLLSDSGFYLCAWSPTGVYTEAFFGQGTRLTVV.

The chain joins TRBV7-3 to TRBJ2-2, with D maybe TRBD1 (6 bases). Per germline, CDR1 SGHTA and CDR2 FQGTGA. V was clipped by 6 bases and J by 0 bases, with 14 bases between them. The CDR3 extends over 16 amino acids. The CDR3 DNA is TGTGCCAGCAGTTCTAAGACAGGAACGAACACCGGGGAGCTGTTTTTT. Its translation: CASSSKTGTNTGELFF.

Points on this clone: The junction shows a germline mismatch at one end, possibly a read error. The CDR3, as DNA: TGCGCCAGCAGCTATGCAGGGGGCTCTAGCTACAATGAGGAGTTCTTC. It is translated as CASSYAGGSSYNEEFF. This sequence joins TRBV5-1 and TRBJ2-1; the match to TRBD1 covers 8 bases. The germline V gene encodes CDR1 SGHRS and CDR2 YFSETQ. The CDR3 sequence is 16 residues long.

The CDR3 loop reads CARPGEGVLNIQYF. As DNA, the CDR3 is TGTGCCCGGCCGGGGGAGGGGGTTTTGAACATTCAGTACTTC. The genes are TRBV27 and TRBJ2-4; D is possibly TRBD2 (7 bases). The V gene's germline CDR1 is MNHEY and CDR2 SMNVEV (reference sequence). The CDR3 spans 14 residues. Deletions cut 11 bases from V and 7 bases from J, with 21 bases between.

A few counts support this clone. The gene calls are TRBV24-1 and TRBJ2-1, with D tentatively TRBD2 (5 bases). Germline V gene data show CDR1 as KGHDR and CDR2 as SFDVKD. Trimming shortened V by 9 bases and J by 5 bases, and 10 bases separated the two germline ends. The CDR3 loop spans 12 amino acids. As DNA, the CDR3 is TGTGCCACCGGACCCGGGGACAATGAGCAGTTCTTC. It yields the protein CATGPGDNEQFF.

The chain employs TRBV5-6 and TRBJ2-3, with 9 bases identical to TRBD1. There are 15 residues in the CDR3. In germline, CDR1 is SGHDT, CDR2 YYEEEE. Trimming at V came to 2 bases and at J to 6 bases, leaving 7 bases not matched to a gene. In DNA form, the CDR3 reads TGTGCCAGCAGCTTCCCGACAGGGGGAAGGGATACGCAGTATTTT. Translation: CASSFPTGGRDTQYF.

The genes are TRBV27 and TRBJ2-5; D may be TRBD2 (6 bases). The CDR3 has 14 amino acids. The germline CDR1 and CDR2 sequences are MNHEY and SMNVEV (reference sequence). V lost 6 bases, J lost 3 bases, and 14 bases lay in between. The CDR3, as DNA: TGTGCCAGCAGCCGAAACTGGGGGGAAGAGACCCAGTACTTC. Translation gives CASSRNWGEETQYF.

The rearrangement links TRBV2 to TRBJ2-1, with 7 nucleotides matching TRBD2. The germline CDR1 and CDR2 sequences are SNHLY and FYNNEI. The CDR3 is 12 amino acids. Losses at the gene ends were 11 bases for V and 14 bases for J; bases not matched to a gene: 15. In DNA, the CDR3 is TGTGCCGGTGGACTAGACCCCGGTCCGGAGTTCTTC. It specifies CAGGLDPGPEFF.

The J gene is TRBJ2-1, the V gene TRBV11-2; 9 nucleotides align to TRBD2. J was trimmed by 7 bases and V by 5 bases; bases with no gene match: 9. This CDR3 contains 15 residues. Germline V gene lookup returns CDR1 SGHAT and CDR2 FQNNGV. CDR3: CASSGSLAGMNEQFF. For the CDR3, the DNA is TGTGCCAGCAGCGGTTCCCTAGCGGGGATGAATGAGCAGTTCTTC.

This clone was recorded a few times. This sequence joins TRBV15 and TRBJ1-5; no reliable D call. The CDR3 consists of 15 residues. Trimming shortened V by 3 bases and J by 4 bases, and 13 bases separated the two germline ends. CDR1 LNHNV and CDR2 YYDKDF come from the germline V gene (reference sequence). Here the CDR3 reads CATSSGGFGNQPQHF. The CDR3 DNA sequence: TGTGCCACCAGCAGCGGAGGGTTTGGGAATCAGCCCCAGCATTTT.

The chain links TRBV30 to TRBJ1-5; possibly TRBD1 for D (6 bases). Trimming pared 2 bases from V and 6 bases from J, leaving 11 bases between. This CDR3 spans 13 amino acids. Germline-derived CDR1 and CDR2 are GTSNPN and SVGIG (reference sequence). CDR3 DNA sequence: TGTGCCTGGAGTCCACAGGGTGGTCAGCCCCAGCATTTT. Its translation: CAWSPQGGQPQHF.

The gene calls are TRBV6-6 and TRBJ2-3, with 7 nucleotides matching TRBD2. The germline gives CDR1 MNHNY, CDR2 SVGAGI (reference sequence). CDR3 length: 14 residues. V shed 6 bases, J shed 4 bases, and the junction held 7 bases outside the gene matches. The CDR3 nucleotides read TGTGCCAGCAGGAGGGAGGGCAGGGCAGATACGCAGTATTTT. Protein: CASRREGRADTQYF.

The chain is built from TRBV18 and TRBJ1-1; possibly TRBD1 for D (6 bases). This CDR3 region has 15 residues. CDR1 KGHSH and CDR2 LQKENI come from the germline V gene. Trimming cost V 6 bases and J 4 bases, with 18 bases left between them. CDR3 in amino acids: CASSPAQGRATEAFF. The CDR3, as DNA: TGTGCCAGCTCCCCAGCACAGGGTCGGGCCACTGAAGCTTTCTTT.

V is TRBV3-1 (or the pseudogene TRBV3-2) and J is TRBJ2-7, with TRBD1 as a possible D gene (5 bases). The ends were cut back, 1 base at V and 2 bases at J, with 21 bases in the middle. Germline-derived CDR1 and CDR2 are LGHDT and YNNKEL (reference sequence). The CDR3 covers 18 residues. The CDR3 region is CASSQAPPGHPPAYEQYF. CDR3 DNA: TGTGCCAGCAGCCAAGCCCCCCCTGGACACCCTCCCGCCTACGAGCAGTACTTC.